The rows below give T cell receptor beta chains drawn from one sample of a study of OX40 agonist ivuxolimab in advanced cancers. Repertoires were generated with immunoSEQ multiplex PCR, while TCRdb's copy carries only in-frame clones and drops some. The table lists more than 35,000 clones, 80% of them singletons. The sequencing used CD4+ or CD8+ T cells sorted from blood, collected in a trial of the OX40 agonist ivuxolimab. Source of these receptors: an adult with an advanced solid tumor such as melanoma, head and neck, liver or kidney cancer. Both conserved end residues are part of each CDR3. Fields, in order: J gene, clone size, V gene, D gene, CDR3 protein, CDR3 DNA. The D gene is left open where the match is weak. Size is stated for part of the rows, as once, few or many counts, or as a class when the clone is expanded.

>TRBJ2-5|NA|TRBV6-5|TRBD1
CASSFRQGAEGETQYF
TGTGCCAGCAGTTTCAGACAGGGGGCCGAAGGAGAGACCCAGTACTTC
>TRBJ2-7|NA|TRBV6-6|NA
CASTRTPSSYEQYF
TGTGCCAGCACCCGGACACCAAGCTCCTACGAGCAGTACTTC
>TRBJ1-6|NA|TRBV5-6|TRBD1
CASSFNRGLGSPLHF
TGTGCCAGCAGCTTCAACAGGGGGTTAGGGTCACCCCTCCACTTT
>TRBJ2-5|NA|TRBV15|NA
CATSRDSGSSRETQYF
TGTGCCACCAGCAGAGATTCAGGATCTAGCCGAGAGACCCAGTACTTC
>TRBJ2-7|NA|TRBV7-2|TRBD1
CASSMDRGYEQYF
TGTGCCAGCAGCATGGACAGGGGCTACGAGCAGTACTTC
>TRBJ2-1|once|TRBV19|TRBD2
CASTFRGRAGVNEQFF
TGTGCCAGTACCTTCCGCGGGAGGGCCGGTGTAAATGAGCAGTTCTTC
>TRBJ2-1|NA|TRBV10-1|TRBD2
CASSDPRGTSGRYNEQFF
TGCGCCAGCAGTGACCCCCGAGGGACTAGCGGGCGCTACAATGAGCAGTTCTTC
>TRBJ2-1|NA|TRBV11-3|TRBD2
CASSPKRGGRVDEQFF
TGTGCCAGCAGCCCAAAGCGGGGGGGCCGGGTCGATGAGCAGTTCTTC
>TRBJ2-7|once|TRBV23-1|NA
CASSQWEAALSSYEQYF
TGCGCCAGCAGTCAATGGGAAGCGGCCTTGAGCTCCTACGAGCAGTACTTC
>TRBJ2-7|NA|TRBV7-6|NA
CASSPGDRPRGSYEQYF
TGTGCCAGCAGCCCGGGGGACAGACCTAGAGGATCCTACGAGCAGTACTTC
>TRBJ1-2|NA|TRBV6-5|NA
CASSYDRNYGYTF
TGTGCCAGCAGTTACGACAGAAACTATGGCTACACCTTC
>TRBJ2-1|medium-sized|TRBV11-1|NA
CASSLTGYNEQFF
TGTGCCAGCAGCTTAACGGGGTACAATGAGCAGTTCTTC
>TRBJ1-2|NA|TRBV6-5|TRBD1
CASSSGGRFYGYTF
TGTGCCAGCAGTTCAGGGGGGAGATTCTATGGCTACACCTTC
>TRBJ1-3|NA|TRBV9|NA
CASSAEASGNTIYF
TGTGCCAGCAGCGCGGAGGCTTCTGGAAACACCATATATTTT
>TRBJ2-1|NA|TRBV7-6|NA
CASSPRRDEQFF
TGTGCCAGCAGCCCGCGCCGGGATGAGCAGTTCTTC
>TRBJ2-3|NA|TRBV2|TRBD2
CASSWTSGNTDTQYF
TGTGCCAGCAGTTGGACTAGCGGGAACACAGATACGCAGTATTTT
>TRBJ2-7|once|TRBV5-4|NA
CASRVGGRDYEQYF
TGTGCCAGCCGCGTGGGGGGAAGGGACTACGAGCAGTACTTC
>TRBJ1-1|medium-sized|TRBV28|NA
CASTRRANTEAFF
TGTGCCAGCACCCGGAGGGCGAACACTGAAGCTTTCTTT
>TRBJ1-4|NA|TRBV7-9|NA
CASSFAFNEKLFF
TGTGCCAGCAGCTTTGCCTTTAATGAAAAACTGTTTTTT
>TRBJ1-1|few|TRBV20-1|TRBD1
CSAQGAGEAFF
TGCAGTGCTCAGGGGGCAGGTGAAGCTTTCTTT
>TRBJ2-1|NA|TRBV7-2|NA
CASSPAPGRYNEQFF
TGTGCCAGCAGCCCTGCCCCGGGACGCTACAATGAGCAGTTCTTC
>TRBJ2-7|NA|TRBV10-3|NA
CAISASVGVIYEQYF
TGTGCCATCAGCGCTTCAGTAGGGGTGATCTACGAGCAGTACTTC
>TRBJ2-2|NA|TRBV11-2|TRBD1
CASSYDRAGELFF
TGTGCCAGCAGCTACGACAGGGCCGGGGAGCTGTTTTTT
>TRBJ2-2|NA|TRBV5-1|NA
CASSLLLRLGGNTGELFF
TGCGCCAGCAGCTTGTTACTCCGGTTGGGGGGGAACACCGGGGAGCTGTTTTTT
>TRBJ1-1|NA|TRBV15|NA
CATSRDVGRLNTEAFF
TGTGCCACCAGCAGAGATGTCGGGAGGTTGAACACTGAAGCTTTCTTT
>TRBJ2-1|NA|TRBV5-1|TRBD2
CASSLATLAVYNEQFF
TGCGCCAGCAGCTTGGCTACACTAGCGGTGTACAATGAGCAGTTCTTC
>TRBJ2-6|NA|TRBV30|TRBD1
CAWTRWTGGPPGANVLTF
TGTGCCTGGACCAGATGGACAGGGGGGCCCCCTGGGGCCAACGTCCTGACTTTC
>TRBJ2-2|NA|TRBV7-9|TRBD1
CASSVRQGANTGELFF
TGTGCCAGCAGCGTAAGACAGGGGGCGAACACCGGGGAGCTGTTTTTT
>TRBJ1-1|NA|TRBV19|TRBD1
CASSPHRGKDAFF
TGTGCCAGTAGTCCGCACAGGGGGAAGGACGCTTTCTTT
>TRBJ2-3|NA|TRBV7-2|NA
CASSLDYLYAMYF
TGTGCCAGCAGCTTAGACTACCTATACGCAATGTATTTT
>TRBJ2-5|NA|TRBV28|TRBD2
CASRRLAGYQETQYF
TGTGCCAGCAGGAGGCTAGCGGGTTACCAAGAGACCCAGTACTTC
>TRBJ1-4|few|TRBV19|TRBD1
CASSPGRYRGDEKLFF
TGTGCCAGCAGCCCAGGACGATACAGGGGTGACGAAAAACTGTTTTTT
>TRBJ1-1|NA|TRBV7-9|NA
CASSTGQTAEAFF
TGTGCCAGCAGCACGGGACAAACCGCTGAAGCTTTCTTT
>TRBJ2-3|NA|TRBV20-1|NA
CSARGNRTQYF
TGCAGTGCTAGGGGTAACCGTACGCAGTATTTT
>TRBJ2-1|NA|TRBV9|NA
CASSVGQRAYNEQFF
TGTGCCAGCAGCGTAGGACAGAGAGCCTACAATGAGCAGTTCTTC
>TRBJ1-1|NA|TRBV29-1|NA
CSVEKVNTEAFF
TGCAGCGTTGAAAAGGTGAACACTGAAGCTTTCTTT
>TRBJ1-1|NA|TRBV2|NA
CASSPGQLNTEAFF
TGTGCCAGCAGCCCGGGACAATTGAACACTGAAGCTTTCTTT
>TRBJ1-3|NA|TRBV6-1|NA
CASGEGGNGNTIYF
TGTGCCAGCGGGGAGGGGGGAAACGGAAACACCATATATTTT
>TRBJ2-7|NA|TRBV5-5|NA
CASSLGTGQIYEQYF
TGTGCCAGCAGCTTGGGTACTGGACAAATCTACGAGCAGTACTTC
>TRBJ1-2|NA|TRBV5-1|TRBD1
CASSLEGRGSGYTF
TGCGCCAGCAGCTTGGAGGGCAGGGGGAGTGGCTACACCTTC
>TRBJ1-1|NA|TRBV28|TRBD1
CASSLSVGGDRHPEAFF
TGTGCCAGCAGTTTAAGTGTGGGGGGGGACAGGCACCCTGAAGCTTTCTTT